This TCR beta chain was sequenced during a study of T cell responses to AZD1222 COVID-19 vaccine. This clone is a singleton in its sample. The target antigen is unknown. Broader study findings: Seropositive status at baseline applied to only six AZD1222 recipients. Researchers report vaccine-associated CD4 TCRs spanning spike, with dominance at 160-218 and 743-854.

Profiled with immunoSEQ multiplex PCR; TCRdb holds only in-frame clones, not every one. The sample contains more than 95,000 clones, over 80% of which appear only once. The CDR3 loop spans 13 amino acids. CDR1 is LNHDA and CDR2 is SQIVND in the germline V gene (reference sequence). The origin of this receptor is an adult in good health. Source: peripheral blood, taken on day 0 of AZD1222 vaccination. The rearrangement uses TRBV19 and TRBJ1-3, with unresolved D. The CDR3 sequence is CAAGSGPGNTIYF. CDR3 DNA: TGTGCGGCCGGCTCAGGTCCTGGAAACACCATATATTTT.